One and the same sample provided the 27 T cell receptor beta chains below, sequenced in a study of blood T cell repertoires in COVID-19. Profiling relied on immunoSEQ multiplex PCR, and the TCRdb table lists in-frame clones only, not all of them. Among about 200,000 clones listed, 80% to 90% were seen once. Material for sequencing was PBMCs or T cells enriched from blood (not recorded which). The source of these receptors is a woman under 30 who had recovered from COVID-19.

Worth noting for this clone: Other DNA sequences in this sample translate to the same CDR3. The chain recombines TRBV3-1 (or the pseudogene TRBV3-2) with TRBJ1-4; 7 nucleotides match TRBD1. Germline-derived CDR1 and CDR2 are LGHDT and YNNKEL (reference sequence). This CDR3 spans 14 amino acids. J lost 3 bases, V lost 6 bases, and 4 bases had no gene match. The CDR3 loop reads CASSPDRANEKLFF. Written as DNA, the CDR3 is TGTGCCAGCAGTCCTGACAGGGCTAATGAAAAACTGTTTTTT.

V and J are TRBV6-5 and TRBJ2-7; 7 nucleotides match TRBD1. Germline CDR1 reads MNHEY; CDR2 reads SVGAGI. The CDR3 has 14 residues. With V trimmed by 6 bases and J by 7 bases, 12 bases remained unmatched. CDR3 loop: CASRTHDRVGEQYF. DNA of the CDR3: TGTGCCAGCAGAACCCACGACAGGGTCGGAGAGCAGTACTTC.

The V and J genes are TRBV7-3 and TRBJ2-5; 8 nucleotides line up with TRBD1. Germline loops: CDR1 SGHTA, CDR2 FQGTGA. V gave up 2 bases and J gave up 3 bases; unmatched junction bases: 5. The length of the CDR3 is 15 residues. CDR3 in amino acids: CASSLYGTGEETQYF. Here the CDR3 DNA reads TGTGCCAGCAGCTTATACGGGACAGGCGAAGAGACCCAGTACTTC.

The rearrangement uses TRBV19 and TRBJ1-2, with D possibly being TRBD1 (5 bases). The CDR3 contains 12 residues. CDR1 is LNHDA, CDR2 SQIVND, per germline (reference sequence). The germline V and J ends were trimmed by 3 bases and 12 bases, with 14 bases remaining between them. The CDR3 region has the DNA TGTGCCAGTAGTATGAAGGACACGCACAACACCTTC. As protein: CASSMKDTHNTF. Using reference TRBV19 and TRBJ1-2 for the parts outside the CDR3, the full variable domain is DGGITQSPKYLFRKEGQNVTLSCEQNLNHDAMYWYRQDPGQGLRLIYYSQIVNDFQKGDIAEGYSVSREKKESFPLTVTSAQKNPTAFYLCASSMKDTHNTFGSGTRLTVV.

This clone was counted a few times. The rearrangement joins TRBV7-9 to TRBJ1-6; TRBD1 might be the D (5 bases). Germline values: CDR1 SEHNR, CDR2 FQNEAQ (reference sequence). This CDR3 contains 14 residues. V was clipped by 4 bases and J by 6 bases, with 10 bases between them. DNA of the CDR3: TGTGCCAGCAGCTGGGGGGAGGCTAATTCACCCCTCCACTTT. Translation: CASSWGEANSPLHF.

The chain uses TRBV5-1 and TRBJ1-1, with a tentative D call TRBD1 (6 bases). CDR1 is SGHRS and CDR2 is YFSETQ in the germline V gene. This CDR3 contains 13 residues. V dropped 0 bases and J dropped 8 bases, with 11 bases sitting between them. CDR3 nucleotide sequence: TGCGCCAGCAGCTTGGCGGGGGGCAAGGAAGCTTTCTTT. Its translation: CASSLAGGKEAFF.

V and J are TRBV7-3 and TRBJ1-1; D possibly corresponds to TRBD1 (5 bases). This CDR3 has 14 amino acids. Deletions cut 3 bases from V and 2 bases from J, with 10 bases between. Germline assignment: CDR1 SGHTA and CDR2 FQGTGA. The CDR3 spells CASSLGPTNTEAFF. In DNA form, the CDR3 reads TGTGCCAGCAGCTTGGGGCCCACTAACACTGAAGCTTTCTTT.

The J gene is TRBJ2-3, the V gene TRBV24-1, with TRBD1 as a possible D gene (6 bases). Germline V lookup: CDR1 KGHDR, CDR2 SFDVKD. V was trimmed by 2 bases and J by 3 bases, leaving 20 bases between them. CDR3 size: 18 residues. CDR3 nucleotides: TGTGCCACCAGTGATTCAATGCCCAGGGGAAGGCCAACAGATACGCAGTATTTT. Protein product: CATSDSMPRGRPTDTQYF.

This rearrangement joins TRBV5-1 to TRBJ2-1; the match to TRBD2 covers 9 bases. The CDR3 length is 17 residues. Germline loops: CDR1 SGHRS, CDR2 YFSETQ. Germline trimming cut 1 base from V and 5 bases from J; bases unmatched to any gene: 10. The CDR3 spells CASSLLASAGGDNEQFF. CDR3 DNA sequence: TGCGCCAGCAGCTTGCTTGCGTCGGCGGGGGGGGACAATGAGCAGTTCTTC.

The chain is built from TRBV6-4 and TRBJ2-2; D may be TRBD1 (5 bases). V lost 5 bases and J lost 1, with 5 bases in between. CDR3 length equals 13 residues. In germline, CDR1 is MRHNA, CDR2 SNTAGT. CDR3 loop: CASSTGNTGELFF. The DNA for the CDR3 is TGTGCCAGCAGTACAGGGAACACCGGGGAGCTGTTTTTT.

In this sample, this clone turned up once. CDR3 region: CASSPVFRGDTEAFF. DNA of the CDR3: TGTGCCAGCAGCCCAGTATTCCGGGGAGATACTGAAGCTTTCTTT. The J gene is TRBJ1-1, the V gene TRBV7-9; D gene ambiguous. V lost 5 bases to trimming and J lost 5 bases, with 18 bases between them. The CDR3 loop spans 15 amino acids. In germline, CDR1 is SEHNR, CDR2 FQNEAQ (reference sequence).

This clone was recorded only once. V and J are TRBV30 and TRBJ1-6; D is perhaps TRBD1 (5 bases). The CDR3 length is 15 residues. CDR1 GTSNPN and CDR2 SVGIG come from the germline V gene (reference sequence). Trimming removed 0 bases from V and 8 bases from J, with 14 bases in between. The CDR3 reads CAWSVPQGLYSPLHF. CDR3 bases: TGTGCCTGGAGTGTACCGCAGGGCTTGTATTCACCCCTCCACTTT.

This chain uses TRBV5-6 with TRBJ1-2; 10 nucleotides agree with TRBD1. The CDR3 sequence is 14 residues long. After removal of 5 bases from V and 8 bases from J, the junction contained 9 bases not matched to a gene. Germline values: CDR1 SGHDT, CDR2 YYEEEE. The CDR3 here is CASSMDRGDSGYTF. The CDR3 DNA reads TGTGCCAGCAGTATGGACAGGGGGGATTCGGGCTACACCTTC.

In its sample, this clone was seen once. The chain is built from TRBV10-2 and TRBJ1-2; D is possibly TRBD1 (6 bases). Trimming pared 4 bases from V and 2 bases from J, leaving 8 bases between. The CDR3 extends over 13 amino acids. Germline V gene sequence: CDR1 WSHSY, CDR2 SAAADI. The CDR3 DNA sequence: TGCGCCAGCAGTGTTGGGGGCAACTATGGCTACACCTTC. Translation: CASSVGGNYGYTF.

The chain is built from TRBV28 and TRBJ1-1; D remains ambiguous. The CDR3 is 14 residues long. V lost 5 bases, J lost 3 bases, and 13 bases lay in between. CDR1 and CDR2 from the germline V gene are MDHEN and SYDVKM. The CDR3 DNA is TGTGCCAGCAGTGGCCCGTCGCGGGACACTGAAGCTTTCTTT. As protein: CASSGPSRDTEAFF.

This clone has more than one count but fewer than ten. The gene calls are TRBV28 and TRBJ1-2, with D maybe TRBD1 (6 bases). The CDR3 totals 12 residues. Per germline, CDR1 MDHEN and CDR2 SYDVKM. V lost 8 bases and J lost 7, with 14 bases in between. CDR3 residues: CASSGPGAGYTF. The CDR3, as DNA: TGTGCCAGCTCCGGTCCAGGGGCTGGCTACACCTTC.

The V and J genes are TRBV11-3 and TRBJ1-6; 7 bases agree with TRBD1. V lost 0 bases to trimming and J lost 7 bases; unmatched junction nucleotides: 6. This CDR3 comprises 16 residues. Germline assignment: CDR1 SGHNT and CDR2 YENEEA. The CDR3 region has the DNA TGTGCCAGCAGCTTAGACGCGACAGGGATCAATTCACCCCTCCACTTT. Its translation is CASSLDATGINSPLHF.

This clone came up a few times. The V gene is TRBV7-9, the J gene TRBJ2-5, with TRBD1 identical over 10 bases. V was clipped by 2 bases and J by 5 bases; unmatched bases: 8. The CDR3 has 16 amino acids. From germline, CDR1 is SEHNR and CDR2 FQNEAQ (reference sequence). The CDR3 DNA reads as TGTGCCAGCAGCTTAAAAGAAGGACAGGGGGGCGAGACCCAGTACTTC. Translating it yields CASSLKEGQGGETQYF.

This chain connects TRBV20-1 to TRBJ2-5; TRBD1 might be the D (5 bases). This CDR3 comprises 11 residues. The germline gives CDR1 DFQATT, CDR2 SNEGSKA (reference sequence). V lost 5 bases to trimming and J lost 5 bases, with 9 bases between them. CDR3 protein: CSARKGETQYF. The CDR3 DNA sequence: TGCAGTGCTCGAAAGGGGGAGACCCAGTACTTC.

The chain employs TRBV5-1 and TRBJ2-3, with 15 bases aligning to TRBD2. V dropped 3 bases and J dropped 0; count of bases not matched to a gene: 20. CDR1 and CDR2 from the germline V gene are SGHRS and YFSETQ. This CDR3 is built from 23 residues. This chain's CDR3 is CASSWKPTTPGLAGGGSTDTQYF. CDR3 DNA: TGCGCCAGCAGCTGGAAACCAACAACTCCGGGACTAGCGGGGGGAGGCAGCACAGATACGCAGTATTTT.

The chain carries TRBV19 and TRBJ1-2; no firm D call. The CDR3 extends over 11 amino acids. Germline CDR1 and CDR2: LNHDA and SQIVND (reference sequence). V was cut by 8 bases and J by 6 bases, with 10 bases left in between. CDR3 sequence: CASLGSHGYTF. DNA of the CDR3: TGTGCCAGTCTCGGTAGCCATGGCTACACCTTC. Full variable domain (rest looked up from reference TRBV19 and TRBJ1-2): DGGITQSPKYLFRKEGQNVTLSCEQNLNHDAMYWYRQDPGQGLRLIYYSQIVNDFQKGDIAEGYSVSREKKESFPLTVTSAQKNPTAFYLCASLGSHGYTFGSGTRLTVV.

The rearrangement joins TRBV30 to TRBJ1-6; D ambiguous. This CDR3 is 12 amino acids long. The V end was cut by 6 bases, the J end by 6 bases, with 9 bases between. In germline, CDR1 is GTSNPN, CDR2 SVGIG (reference sequence). The CDR3 sequence: CACFRLNSPLHF. CDR3 DNA: TGTGCCTGCTTCAGGCTTAATTCACCCCTCCACTTT.

With respect to this clone: Other DNA sequences of this sample code for an identical CDR3. The V gene is TRBV27, the J gene TRBJ1-2; D is possibly TRBD1 (6 bases). The length of the CDR3 is 13 residues. Per the germline V gene, CDR1 is MNHEY and CDR2 is SMNVEV (reference sequence). With 6 bases removed from V and 2 bases from J, the gap between germline ends came to 10 bases. The DNA for the CDR3 is TGTGCCAGCAGCCCCGGACAGAACTATGGCTACACCTTC. This encodes CASSPGQNYGYTF.

The chain has TRBV29-1 and TRBJ2-1; D is possibly TRBD2 (6 bases). This CDR3 comprises 12 residues. V was trimmed by 6 bases and J by 7 bases, leaving 13 bases between them. The germline V gene encodes CDR1 SQVTM and CDR2 ANQGSEA. The CDR3 DNA reads as TGCAGCGTCCCACGTGGGGGGAATGAGCAGTTCTTC. This gives the protein CSVPRGGNEQFF.

The chain links TRBV4-1 to TRBJ1-5, with 10 positions matching TRBD1. CDR1 is MGHRA and CDR2 is YSYEKL in the germline V gene. Trimming took 4 bases from V and 6 from J; bases not matched to a gene: 6. The CDR3 is 15 amino acids. DNA for the CDR3: TGCGCCAGCAGCCCTCAGACAGGGGGCAGTCAGCCCCAGCATTTT. As protein: CASSPQTGGSQPQHF.

The gene calls are TRBV5-1 and TRBJ1-1; weak D call: TRBD1 (5 bases). The CDR3 extends over 15 amino acids. Per the germline V gene, CDR1 is SGHRS and CDR2 is YFSETQ. Trimming left V 1 base short and J 0 bases short, with 10 bases between. The CDR3 spells CASSLNQGMNTEAFF. For the CDR3, the DNA is TGCGCCAGCAGCTTGAATCAGGGAATGAACACTGAAGCTTTCTTT.

V is TRBV29-1 and J is TRBJ2-3; D is unclear. V was pared by 4 bases and J by 1 base, with 12 bases between. Germline V gene data show CDR1 as SQVTM and CDR2 as ANQGSEA. The CDR3 totals 14 residues. The DNA of the CDR3 is TGCAGCGTTGTGGTACCCCGGGGCACAGATACGCAGTATTTT. It encodes CSVVVPRGTDTQYF.